Listed here is a single TCR beta chain. These data come from a study of shared clonotypes between healthy human individuals. The CDR3 runs 14 residues. The trim removed 2 bases at V and 9 bases at J, leaving 2 bases unmatched. In germline, CDR1 is GTSNPN, CDR2 SVGIG (reference sequence). The deep-level immunoSEQ assay was used. The table came from immunoSEQ multiplex PCR; TCRdb's copy has only in-frame clones and leaves some out. In the table there are 2 million to 2.5 million clones, roughly 94% of which are singletons. CD45RO-negative cells were positively selected for CCR7, leaving out terminally differentiated effector memory CD45RA+ cells.

The sequenced sample was naive CD8+ T cells sorted from blood. The sequence came from a young man in good health. The chain links TRBV30 to TRBJ1-6; 12 bases agree with TRBD1. CDR3 nucleotides: TGTGCCTGGAGTCCGGGACAGGGGGCTTCACCCCTCCACTTT. Residues: CAWSPGQGASPLHF.